This TCR beta chain was profiled in a study of T cell changes during pregnancy in multiple sclerosis. The CDR3 has 15 residues. V lost 6 bases and J lost 6, with 17 bases in between. Germline-derived CDR1 and CDR2 are SNHLY and FYNNEI. Method: immunoSEQ multiplex PCR; TCRdb's copy keeps in-frame clones and lacks some. Of some 41,000 clones listed, 90% to 95% are singletons. The chain links TRBV2 to TRBJ2-2, with TRBD2 as a possible D gene (6 bases). The TCR originated in a female donor in good health, enrolled as a control in a pregnancy study. The specimen was CD4+ T cells from peripheral blood mononuclear cells, collected in the third trimester of pregnancy. The chain's CDR3 is CASREGTTGAGELFF. CDR3 in DNA: TGTGCCAGCAGGGAGGGGACCACTGGGGCCGGGGAGCTGTTTTTT.